This is a list of T cell receptor beta chains from one sample in a study of cytomegalovirus exposure and HLA in healthy donors. Clones were read by immunoSEQ multiplex PCR, and TCRdb kept only the in-frame ones, dropping some. The sample lists approximately 53,000 clones; roughly 72% were seen once. The sequencing sample was made of PBMCs. The receptors shown here come from a woman aged 45-65 years in good health and CMV-seronegative. CDR3s include the opening cysteine and the closing phenylalanine or tryptophan. The D gene is left open where the match is weak. Clone size is given for some rows only: seen once, a few or many times, or a class if the clone is expanded.

j_call d_call v_call clone_size cdr3_aa cdr3_nt
TRBJ1-5 TRBD1 TRBV18 few CASSTGTGEYQPQHF TGTGCCAGCTCAACCGGGACAGGGGAATATCAGCCCCAGCATTTT
TRBJ2-1 TRBD2 TRBV28 NA CASSDTSGSSNEQFF TGTGCCAGCAGTGACACTAGCGGGTCCTCCAATGAGCAGTTCTTC
TRBJ2-5 NA TRBV7-9 NA CASSSRLGLETQYF TGTGCCAGCAGCTCCAGACTAGGACTCGAGACCCAGTACTTC
TRBJ1-5 NA TRBV28 few CASMYSNQPQHF TGTGCCAGCATGTATAGCAATCAGCCCCAGCATTTT
TRBJ1-3 NA TRBV5-1 NA CASSLRPGGGGNTIYF TGCGCCAGCAGCTTGCGCCCGGGGGGCGGTGGAAACACCATATATTTT
TRBJ2-5 NA TRBV5-1 NA CASSTGGGEKTQYF TGCGCCAGCAGCACCGGAGGGGGGGAAAAGACCCAGTACTTC
TRBJ2-2 TRBD2 TRBV7-2 NA CASSLVAGGGAGELFF TGTGCCAGCAGCTTAGTCGCGGGGGGCGGGGCCGGGGAGCTGTTTTTT
TRBJ1-5 NA TRBV30 NA CAWSHRGNQPQHF TGTGCCTGGAGCCACAGGGGCAATCAGCCCCAGCATTTT
TRBJ2-5 TRBD1 TRBV4-2 NA CASSQETGVGETQYF TGTGCCAGCAGCCAAGAGACAGGGGTCGGAGAGACCCAGTACTTC
TRBJ2-1 NA TRBV7-3 NA CASSLGRGGSYNEQFF TGTGCCAGCAGCCTCGGGCGGGGCGGCTCCTACAATGAGCAGTTCTTC
TRBJ1-2 TRBD1 TRBV19 NA CASSRGQGNYGYTF TGTGCCAGTAGTAGGGGACAGGGCAACTATGGCTACACCTTC
TRBJ2-1 TRBD2 TRBV4-1 NA CASSQEGGLDEQFF TGCGCCAGCAGCCAAGAGGGAGGGCTGGATGAGCAGTTCTTC
TRBJ2-3 TRBD2 TRBV15 NA CATSRDRGVGTDTQYF TGTGCCACCAGCAGAGATCGGGGGGTTGGCACAGATACGCAGTATTTT
TRBJ2-7 NA TRBV19 NA CASSMVRGPYEQYF TGTGCCAGTAGTATGGTAAGAGGGCCCTACGAGCAGTACTTC
TRBJ2-7 NA TRBV14 NA CASSRGRFLHEQYF TGTGCCAGCAGCCGGGGCAGATTCTTGCACGAGCAGTACTTC
TRBJ2-7 TRBD1 TRBV4-2 NA CASSQEGATGGYEQYF TGTGCCAGCAGCCAAGAAGGGGCGACAGGGGGCTACGAGCAGTACTTC
TRBJ1-2 NA TRBV29-1 NA CSAVKDTFNYGYTF TGCAGCGCTGTCAAGGACACCTTTAACTATGGCTACACCTTC
TRBJ2-5 TRBD2 TRBV9 NA CASSVDGLAEETQYF TGTGCCAGCAGCGTAGATGGACTAGCAGAAGAGACCCAGTACTTC
TRBJ1-4 TRBD1 TRBV5-1 once CASSLLAGTGAATNEKLFF TGCGCCAGCAGCCTGCTGGCCGGGACAGGGGCCGCAACTAATGAAAAACTGTTTTTT
TRBJ1-5 TRBD1 TRBV2 few CASNQDRSNQPQHF TGTGCCAGCAATCAGGACAGGAGCAATCAGCCCCAGCATTTT
TRBJ1-2 TRBD1 TRBV7-9 NA CASSQTSGGLNYGYTF TGTGCCAGCAGCCAGACTTCAGGGGGCCTTAACTATGGCTACACCTTC
TRBJ1-5 NA TRBV6-1 few CASSEGVRVRNQPQHF TGTGCCAGCAGTGAAGGGGTCCGGGTTCGAAATCAGCCCCAGCATTTT
TRBJ1-1 NA TRBV5-4 NA CASSIDSHTEAFF TGTGCCAGCAGCATAGACAGCCACACTGAAGCTTTCTTT
TRBJ1-5 TRBD1 TRBV11-2 NA CASRDSGQNQPQHF TGTGCCAGCAGAGACTCGGGACAGAATCAGCCCCAGCATTTT
TRBJ2-1 TRBD2 TRBV2 NA CASSWTSGGAYNEQFF TGTGCCAGCAGTTGGACTAGCGGGGGGGCATACAATGAGCAGTTCTTC
TRBJ1-1 NA TRBV10-3 NA CAISSQTDTEAFF TGTGCCATCTCATCCCAAACGGACACTGAAGCTTTCTTT
TRBJ1-2 NA TRBV11-1 NA CASSVTEGSNYGYTF TGTGCCAGCAGCGTTACGGAGGGCAGTAACTATGGCTACACCTTC
TRBJ2-5 TRBD2 TRBV6-1 NA CGGGRDQETQYF TGTGGGGGTGGGAGGGATCAAGAGACCCAGTACTTC
TRBJ2-7 NA TRBV6-5 NA CASSQGTPPYEQYF TGTGCCAGCAGCCAAGGGACACCCCCCTACGAGCAGTACTTC
TRBJ2-1 TRBD1 TRBV18 NA CASSPGGQGAGEQFF TGTGCCAGCTCCCCCGGTGGACAGGGGGCAGGAGAGCAGTTCTTC
TRBJ2-7 TRBD2 TRBV6-5 NA CASSSLAGTSYEQYF TGTGCCAGCAGTTCGCTAGCGGGGACTTCCTACGAGCAGTACTTC
TRBJ2-7 NA TRBV7-3 NA CASSEAVGPTYEQYF TGTGCCAGCAGCGAAGCGGTAGGGCCGACCTACGAGCAGTACTTC
TRBJ1-2 NA TRBV7-3 NA CASSPAEGNYGYTF TGTGCCAGCAGTCCCGCCGAGGGAAATTATGGCTACACCTTC
TRBJ2-7 NA TRBV18 NA CASSPQGPNYEQYF TGTGCCAGCTCACCACAGGGGCCTAACTACGAGCAGTACTTC
TRBJ2-7 NA TRBV6-5 NA CASSVRGSSSYEQYF TGTGCCAGCAGTGTCCGGGGAAGCTCCTCATACGAGCAGTACTTC
TRBJ2-1 NA TRBV2 few CASSEAGGGQFF TGTGCCAGCAGTGAAGCAGGGGGTGGGCAGTTCTTC
TRBJ1-5 NA TRBV10-1 NA CASSGEVSNQPQHF TGCGCCAGCAGCGGGGAAGTTAGCAATCAGCCCCAGCATTTT
TRBJ2-1 TRBD2 TRBV11-2 few CASSLGRGGLNEQFF TGTGCCAGCAGCTTAGGGCGGGGGGGCCTCAATGAGCAGTTCTTC
TRBJ2-3 NA TRBV27 few CASSFRSTDTQYF TGTGCCAGCAGTTTCAGAAGCACAGATACGCAGTATTTT
TRBJ1-1 TRBD1 TRBV27 few CASGMLQGSEAFF TGTGCCAGCGGAATGCTACAGGGGAGCGAAGCTTTCTTT
TRBJ2-1 NA TRBV30 NA CAWSGGLRAIYNEQFF TGTGCCTGGAGTGGGGGTCTGCGGGCCATCTACAATGAGCAGTTCTTC
TRBJ2-1 NA TRBV5-1 NA CASRLGANEQFF TGCGCCAGCAGGCTGGGGGCCAATGAGCAGTTCTTC
TRBJ1-2 NA TRBV28 few CASTLGHYGYTF TGTGCCAGCACCCTTGGCCACTATGGCTACACCTTC
TRBJ1-2 NA TRBV6-5 few CASSVTGDYGYTF TGTGCCAGCAGTGTAACAGGCGACTATGGCTACACCTTC
TRBJ2-2 TRBD1 TRBV7-2 few CASSWGQTETGELFF TGTGCCAGCAGCTGGGGACAGACGGAGACCGGGGAGCTGTTTTTT
TRBJ1-1 NA TRBV6-5 few CASTQGLGVEAFF TGTGCCAGCACTCAAGGGTTAGGGGTTGAAGCTTTCTTT
TRBJ2-2 NA TRBV11-3 NA CASSLGETGELFF TGTGCCAGCAGCTTAGGAGAAACCGGGGAGCTGTTTTTT
TRBJ2-3 TRBD1 TRBV7-9 NA CASSIQGKDTQYF TGTGCCAGCAGCATACAGGGGAAAGATACGCAGTATTTT
TRBJ2-5 TRBD2 TRBV5-8 NA CASSFGGGQETQYF TGTGCCAGCAGCTTCGGCGGGGGCCAAGAGACCCAGTACTTC
TRBJ2-3 TRBD1 TRBV9 NA CASSGTGKKTDTQYF TGTGCCAGCAGCGGGACAGGGAAGAAGACAGATACGCAGTATTTT
TRBJ1-1 NA TRBV28 NA CASIARDEAFF TGTGCCAGCATTGCGAGAGATGAAGCTTTCTTT
TRBJ1-2 TRBD1 TRBV2 NA CASSENRQGGGYTF TGTGCCAGCAGTGAAAATCGACAGGGGGGTGGCTACACCTTC
TRBJ1-2 NA TRBV7-3 NA CASSQWAASYGYTF TGTGCCAGCAGCCAATGGGCAGCCTCCTATGGCTACACCTTC
TRBJ2-1 NA TRBV4-3 NA CASSRRTGTYYNEQFF TGCGCCAGCAGCCGAAGAACCGGGACTTATTACAATGAGCAGTTCTTC
TRBJ1-6 NA TRBV5-6 NA CASSLAAQNSPLHF TGTGCCAGCAGCTTGGCCGCACAGAATTCACCCCTCCACTTT
TRBJ1-5 NA TRBV9 NA CASSVGDSNQPQHF TGTGCCAGCAGCGTAGGAGATAGCAATCAGCCCCAGCATTTT
TRBJ2-1 NA TRBV19 few CASSKTLASEQFF TGTGCCAGTAGTAAAACCCTCGCGAGTGAGCAGTTCTTC